Shown below are 19 T cell receptor beta chains from a single sample sequenced in a study of T cell repertoires in cytomegalovirus infection. Each CDR3 protein is one row after TCRdb ran MiXCR on the reads. The table shows about 460,000 distinct CDR3 sequences, with approximately 11% occurring only once. Sequencing was performed on PBMCs. All receptors derive from a human donor in good health (CMV status not recorded). Some clones in this sample may be carry-over from other donors' samples.

This clonotype was recorded many times. The J gene is TRBJ2-7, the V gene TRBV6-1, with TRBD1 matching over 9 bases. V gave up 8 bases and J gave up 4 bases; unmatched junction bases: 12. This CDR3 is built from 15 residues. Per the germline V gene, CDR1 is MNHNS and CDR2 is SASEGT. The CDR3: CASRFSGQGQYEQYF. The DNA of the CDR3 is TGTGCCAGCCGGTTCTCGGGACAGGGACAATACGAGCAGTACTTC.

This clonotype occurred many times. The chain joins TRBV11-2 to TRBJ2-4; D may be TRBD2 (6 bases). Germline CDR1 SGHAT, CDR2 FQNNGV. V lost 3 bases and J 0 bases, leaving 15 bases between the germline ends. The length of the CDR3 is 17 residues. The CDR3 region has the DNA TGTGCCAGCAGCTTGGTTGGAGGGCTCCTAGCCAAAAACATTCAGTACTTC. It is translated as CASSLVGGLLAKNIQYF.

Only a few counts were recorded for this clonotype. The rearrangement uses TRBV28 and TRBJ2-7; 9 nucleotides line up with TRBD1. Germline CDR1 and CDR2: MDHEN and SYDVKM. J lost 3 bases, V lost 7 bases, and 4 bases had no gene match. This CDR3 contains 13 residues. CDR3 in amino acids: CASNPTGGYEQYF. DNA of the CDR3: TGTGCCAGCAACCCGACAGGGGGCTACGAGCAGTACTTC.

This chain connects TRBV29-1 to TRBJ1-2; D gene uncertain. The CDR3 length is 13 residues. CDR1 and CDR2 from the germline V gene are SQVTM and ANQGSEA. Trimming took off 6 bases at V and 5 bases at J, with 16 bases between the two ends. This CDR3 is CSVPRTGGYGYTF. The CDR3 DNA follows: TGCAGCGTGCCCCGGACGGGAGGGTATGGCTACACCTTC.

This clonotype was observed a handful of times. V and J are TRBV12-3 or TRBV12-4 and TRBJ1-1; D not certain. Trimming stripped 6 bases from V and 1 base from J, with 12 bases between. This CDR3 has 14 residues. CDR3 residues: CASRLHFSNTEAFF. The CDR3 DNA reads as TGTGCCAGCAGACTACACTTTTCGAACACTGAAGCTTTCTTT.

This clonotype was seen at least ten times. The chain combines TRBV28 with TRBJ1-4; TRBD1 matches 7 bases. The CDR3 totals 15 residues. The J segment lost 3 bases and the V segment lost 5 bases, leaving 6 bases of the junction unmatched. CDR1 and CDR2 (germline): MDHEN, SYDVKM. This chain's CDR3 is CASSTQGEPNEKLFF. CDR3 nucleotides: TGTGCCAGCAGTACTCAGGGGGAACCTAATGAAAAACTGTTTTTT.

The rearrangement joins TRBV19 to TRBJ2-1; D assignment may be TRBD1 or TRBD2 (5 bases each). The CDR3 is made up of 15 amino acids. Germline V gives CDR1 LNHDA, CDR2 SQIVND (reference sequence). With 3 bases removed from V and 5 bases from J, the gap between germline ends came to 14 bases. DNA for the CDR3: TGTGCCAGTAGTATGTGGGACGTTGGCAACAATGAGCAGTTCTTC. Protein product: CASSMWDVGNNEQFF.

This clonotype was observed many times. V is TRBV4-1 and J is TRBJ2-5; 7 nucleotides agree with TRBD2. V shed 1 base and J 1 base; nucleotides not matched to a gene: 3. This CDR3 spans 15 amino acids. Germline CDR1 reads MGHRA; CDR2 reads YSYEKL. CDR3: CASSQGPSGQETQYF. The CDR3 DNA sequence: TGCGCCAGCAGCCAAGGGCCTAGCGGCCAAGAGACCCAGTACTTC.

This clonotype turned up a few times. This chain uses TRBV24-1 with TRBJ2-5, with D hard to call. There are 12 residues in the CDR3. V dropped 3 bases and J dropped 5 bases, with 6 bases sitting between them. Per germline, CDR1 KGHDR and CDR2 SFDVKD. The CDR3 region is CATSDNWETQYF. The CDR3 DNA reads as TGTGCCACCAGTGATAATTGGGAGACCCAGTACTTC.

This clonotype was observed many times. The genes are TRBV5-6 and TRBJ2-7, with D unresolved. CDR3 length: 11 residues. Trimming removed 2 bases from V and 6 bases from J, with 6 bases in between. Germline CDR1 and CDR2: SGHDT and YYEEEE. The CDR3 sequence: CASSFQVEQYF. CDR3 sequence (DNA): TGTGCCAGCAGCTTCCAGGTCGAGCAGTACTTC.

The rearrangement links TRBV6-2 or TRBV6-3 to TRBJ2-4; TRBD2 matches at 10 bases. The CDR3 is made up of 15 amino acids. V lost 5 bases, J lost 3 bases, and 4 bases stayed unmatched. In germline, CDR1 is MNHEY, CDR2 SVGEGT. The CDR3 sequence is CASSTLAGYKNIQYF. In DNA, the CDR3 is TGTGCCAGCAGTACACTAGCGGGGTACAAAAACATTCAGTACTTC.

This sequence joins TRBV5-1 and TRBJ2-3; D call uncertain. Germline values: CDR1 SGHRS, CDR2 YFSETQ. The CDR3 loop spans 16 amino acids. Deletions cut 0 bases from V and 0 bases from J, with 11 bases between. The CDR3 reads CASSLAYGSSTDTQYF. The CDR3 DNA is TGCGCCAGCAGCTTGGCCTATGGGTCTAGCACAGATACGCAGTATTTT.

This clonotype was recorded at least ten times. The rearrangement uses TRBV29-1 and TRBJ2-1; no definite D call. Germline V gene lookup returns CDR1 SQVTM and CDR2 ANQGSEA. V was cut by 4 bases and J by 7 bases, with 11 bases left in between. The CDR3 extends over 12 amino acids. CDR3 bases: TGCAGCGTTGGAAGGCTGTTGAATGAGCAGTTCTTC. It specifies CSVGRLLNEQFF.

Ten or more counts support this clonotype. V and J are TRBV18 and TRBJ1-5; 8 nucleotides align to TRBD1. The junction had 10 bases not matched to a gene; V was cut back by 6 bases and J by 0 bases. CDR3 length: 17 amino acids. Germline-derived CDR1 and CDR2 are KGHSH and LQKENI. In DNA form, the CDR3 reads TGTGCCAGCTCGGCGGACAGGGCTGGCTATAGCAATCAGCCCCAGCATTTT. Its protein product is CASSADRAGYSNQPQHF.

Many counts were recorded for this clonotype. A junction boundary mismatches the germline segment, possibly from a read error. CDR3 in DNA: TGTGCCAGCAGCCCCGGTAACCAGGAGACCCAGTACTTC. It specifies CASSPGNQETQYF. This chain links TRBV7-9 with TRBJ2-5; D ambiguous. Germline V lookup: CDR1 SEHNR, CDR2 FQNEAQ (reference sequence). The length of the CDR3 is 13 residues.

The sample holds many counts of this clonotype. The V and J genes are TRBV28 and TRBJ1-5; D is possibly TRBD1 (6 bases). V was shortened by 5 bases and J by 7 bases, with 15 bases between the two germline ends. Germline loops: CDR1 MDHEN, CDR2 SYDVKM. The CDR3 extends over 14 amino acids. The CDR3 sequence: CASSQTGGWQPQHF. The CDR3 nucleotides read TGTGCCAGCAGTCAGACAGGAGGTTGGCAGCCCCAGCATTTT. The variable domain in full, with the rest retrieved from reference TRBV28 and TRBJ1-5, is DVKVTQSSRYLVKRTGEKVFLECVQDMDHENMFWYRQDPGLGLRLIYFSYDVKMKEKGDIPEGYSVSREKKERFSLILESASTNQTSMYLCASSQTGGWQPQHFGDGTRLSIL.

This clonotype appeared many times. The J gene is TRBJ2-3, the V gene TRBV7-9; possible D gene TRBD2, 5 bases. The germline V and J ends were trimmed by 1 base and 2 bases, with 13 bases remaining between them. Germline loops: CDR1 SEHNR, CDR2 FQNEAQ (reference sequence). The CDR3 is 16 residues long. CDR3 amino acids: CASSLERVRHTDTQYF. The CDR3 nucleotides are TGTGCCAGCAGCTTAGAGAGGGTCCGACACACAGATACGCAGTATTTT.

This clonotype appeared a few times. V and J are TRBV4-1 and TRBJ1-4; D is uncertain. The CDR3 runs 18 residues. The V end lost 1 base, the J end lost 8 bases, and 23 bases lay between the germline ends. Germline V CDR1 and CDR2: MGHRA, YSYEKL. CDR3 nucleotides: TGCGCCAGCAGCCAAGTCCTCCTTACCCCCCGGAGGTGGGAAAAACTGTTTTTT. Encoded protein: CASSQVLLTPRRWEKLFF.

This clonotype was recorded many times. The V and J genes are TRBV12-3 or TRBV12-4 and TRBJ1-1; D not resolved. The ends were cut back, 4 bases at V and 1 base at J, with 10 bases in the middle. This CDR3 has 14 amino acids. The CDR3 DNA is TGTGCCAGCAGTTGGGCAGGAGGGAACACTGAAGCTTTCTTT. Translation gives CASSWAGGNTEAFF.